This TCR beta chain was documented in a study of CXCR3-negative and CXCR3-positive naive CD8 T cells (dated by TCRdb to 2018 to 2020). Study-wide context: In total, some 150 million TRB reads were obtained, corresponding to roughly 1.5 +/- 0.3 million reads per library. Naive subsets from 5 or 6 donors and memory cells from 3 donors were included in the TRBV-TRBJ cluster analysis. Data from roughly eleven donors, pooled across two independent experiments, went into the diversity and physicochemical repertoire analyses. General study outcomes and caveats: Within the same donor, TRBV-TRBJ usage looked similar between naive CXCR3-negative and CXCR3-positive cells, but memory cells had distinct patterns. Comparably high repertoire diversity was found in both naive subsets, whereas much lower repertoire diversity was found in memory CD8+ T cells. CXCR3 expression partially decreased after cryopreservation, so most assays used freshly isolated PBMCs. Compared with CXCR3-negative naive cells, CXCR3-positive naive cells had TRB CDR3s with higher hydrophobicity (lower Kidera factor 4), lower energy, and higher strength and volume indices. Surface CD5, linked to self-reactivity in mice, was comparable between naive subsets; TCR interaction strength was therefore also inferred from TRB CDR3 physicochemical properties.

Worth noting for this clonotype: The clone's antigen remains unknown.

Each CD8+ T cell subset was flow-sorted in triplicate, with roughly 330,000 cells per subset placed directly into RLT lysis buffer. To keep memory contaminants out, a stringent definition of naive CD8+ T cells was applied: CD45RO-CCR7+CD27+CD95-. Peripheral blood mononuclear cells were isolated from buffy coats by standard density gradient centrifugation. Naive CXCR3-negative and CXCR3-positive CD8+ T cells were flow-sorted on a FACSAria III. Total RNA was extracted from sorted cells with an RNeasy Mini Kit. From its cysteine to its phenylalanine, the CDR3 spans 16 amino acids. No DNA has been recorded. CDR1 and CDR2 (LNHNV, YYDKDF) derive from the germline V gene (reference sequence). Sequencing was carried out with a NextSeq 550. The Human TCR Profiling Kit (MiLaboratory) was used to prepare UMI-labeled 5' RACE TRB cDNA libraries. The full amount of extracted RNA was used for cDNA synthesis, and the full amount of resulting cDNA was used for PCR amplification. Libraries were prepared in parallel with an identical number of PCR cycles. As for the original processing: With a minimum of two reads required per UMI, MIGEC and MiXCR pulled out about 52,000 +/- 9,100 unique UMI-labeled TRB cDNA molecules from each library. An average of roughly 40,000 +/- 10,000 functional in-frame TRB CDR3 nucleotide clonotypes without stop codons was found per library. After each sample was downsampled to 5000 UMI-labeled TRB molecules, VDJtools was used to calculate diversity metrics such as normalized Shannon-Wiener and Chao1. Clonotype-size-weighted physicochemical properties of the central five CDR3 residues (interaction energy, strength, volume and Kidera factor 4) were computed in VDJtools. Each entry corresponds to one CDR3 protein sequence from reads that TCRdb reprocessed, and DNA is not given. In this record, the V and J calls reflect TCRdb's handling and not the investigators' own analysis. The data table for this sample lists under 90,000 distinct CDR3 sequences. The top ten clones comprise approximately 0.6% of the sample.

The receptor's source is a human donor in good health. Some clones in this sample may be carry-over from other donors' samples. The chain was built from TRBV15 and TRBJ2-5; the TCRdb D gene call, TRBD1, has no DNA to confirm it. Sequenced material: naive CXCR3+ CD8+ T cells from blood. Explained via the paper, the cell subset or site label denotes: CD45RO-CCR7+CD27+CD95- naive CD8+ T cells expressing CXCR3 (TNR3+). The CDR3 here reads CATSRDRVVRGETQYF.